Given below is one T cell receptor beta chain in context. Its antigen is undetermined. This sample was taken from a study of shared clonotypes between healthy human individuals. Background on the study: For every donor, three CD4 naive, three CD4 memory, two CD8 naive and one CD8 memory plates were used.

The authors distributed each subset's genomic DNA evenly over several immunoSEQ plates. Clones were sequenced by immunoSEQ multiplex PCR, and TCRdb holds only the in-frame ones, with some missing. Of around 2.1 million clones in the sample, about 92% were seen once. The V end was cut by 7 bases, the J end by 2 bases, with 17 bases between. CDR3 length equals 15 residues. Germline V gene data show CDR1 as ENHRY and CDR2 as SYGVKD. Naive CD8 cells, CD45RO-negative and positively selected for CCR7, excluded terminally differentiated effector memory CD45RA+ cells. Healthy HIV-negative adults with no recent acute infections or vaccinations were recruited as donors. Study-level points and caveats: Clonotypes not shared had lower generation probabilities than those common to all four donors.

The sample comprised naive CD8+ T cells from PBMCs. The chain recombines TRBV10-3 with TRBJ1-2; perhaps TRBD1 as D (5 bases). The TCR originated in a man younger than 30 in good health. Some clones in this sample may be carry-over from other donors' samples. The CDR3 reads CAITGDRSGNYGYTF. The CDR3, as DNA: TGTGCCATCACTGGGGACCGGTCGGGGAACTATGGCTACACCTTC.